This TCR beta chain was captured in a study of CD8+ T cells in alopecia areata (dated by TCRdb to about 2018). At the level of the whole study: The treated patients, all with moderate-to-severe alopecia areata, were enrolled in an open-label pilot trial of oral tofacitinib given at 5 to 10 mg twice daily. Scalp tissue and sorted CD4+ and CD8+ peripheral blood T cells from patchy and totalis/universalis alopecia areata patients and from healthy controls were covered by human TCRbeta sequencing. Patients received tofacitinib for 6 to 18 months and were then followed off drug for 6 months to check for delayed response and recurrence. Disease severity in treated patients was measured with the SALT score, which quantifies the percentage of affected scalp surface area. TCRbeta CDR3 regions were amplified by immunoSEQ multiplex PCR using 35 Vbeta forward and 13 Jbeta reverse primers. Scalp clonality was compared among normal scalp (n=4), patchy alopecia areata scalp (n=8), and alopecia totalis/universalis scalp (n=8). High-throughput TCRbeta sequencing was used to examine T cell clonal expansion in alopecia areata in both the C3H/HeJ mouse model and human patients. Tofacitinib-treated patients had biopsies at baseline and at 4 and 24 weeks of treatment, with a later scalp biopsy in several patients. The RNA source kit depended on sample type: the PAXgene miRNA kit for fixed scalp, the miRNeasy kit for PBMCs, and the RNeasy kit for mouse skin. Paper-wide results and their limitations: Unlike mouse skin, where gammadelta T cells dominate, normal human skin contains resident alphabeta T cells that get sequenced too, which complicates analysis of the scalp TCR repertoire. Higher clonality and more expanded CD8+ clones were observed in lesional scalp than in normal scalp, particularly in alopecia totalis/universalis, a finding suggestive of antigenic drive. With tofacitinib, both scalp clonality and the number of expanded CD8+ clones among the top 100 scalp clones went down significantly. Many expanded lesional clones were found to persist in scalp and blood during tofacitinib treatment, and relapse after treatment cessation may be partly explained by this persistence. Because the treated cohort was small and had just a single nonresponder, larger studies are needed to establish links between baseline CD8+ expansion and response. Compared with mice, TCR sequences shared between patients were less clear, possibly partly because of HLA diversity across the patient population.

Receptor amplification or capture employed the immunoSEQ multiplex PCR assay. RNA was extracted from all samples and reverse transcribed into cDNA as template for TCR sequencing. First-strand cDNA was synthesized using SuperScript III with a 2:1 mix of oligo-dT and random hexamers. A synthetic immune receptor repertoire was used to assess amplification bias, and residual bias was removed computationally. The original methods were these. Raw reads were preprocessed for error removal, and CDR3 was defined according to IMGT conventions as running from the conserved cysteine to phenylalanine. Clonality was calculated as 1 minus Shannon entropy normalized by log2 of the number of productive unique TCRs. Whether each scalp clone was CD4 or CD8 was inferred by checking scalp TCRbeta sequences against the CD4 and CD8 repertoires from sorted blood. Entries here come from immuneACCESS through TCRdb and include only in-frame sequences with V and J called. Some clones fail to appear in such tables; in the studies checked, an unresolved V gene covers under half of the shortfall, and the cause of the remainder is unknown. That table furnishes V, J and clone size, whereas the DNA furnished D and trimming. The sample data list around 120,000 clones, and 58% of these were observed just once. The ten top clones hold 30% of the sample.

A note on this clone: Its antigen remains unidentified. Base qualities are not at hand, and no much larger clone is one base apart.

The time point label of this sample denotes: about 4 weeks on oral tofacitinib. The treatment or condition label here, explained by the study, means: oral pan-JAK inhibitor, 5-10 mg twice daily. Peripheral blood and lesional scalp punch biopsies were obtained from patients with alopecia areata. PBMCs were isolated by density centrifugation and stained for CD3, CD4 and CD8, after which CD4+ and CD8+ T cells were sorted on a FACSAria. V ends up 5 bases short and J 8 bases short, with an unmatched junction base count of 5. The CDR3 starts with the cysteine, ends with the phenylalanine, and has 14 residues. CDR3 DNA is the only sequence kept; it has 42 bases, read in frame from the first base. Via the germline V gene (reference sequence), CDR1 is SEHNR and CDR2 FQNEAQ.

Here the chain combines TRBV7-9 and TRBJ1-6; 8 bases in the junction line up with TRBD1. The source of this sequence is a human donor with alopecia areata. Here the sequenced sample was CD8+ T cells sorted from blood, taken at week 4, from a patient treated with tofacitinib. The nucleotide sequence is TGTGCCAGCAGCCTACCGACAGGGGATTCACCCCTCCACTTT. Its coded protein is CASSLPTGDSPLHF. Supplemented by the reference TRBV7-9 and TRBJ1-6 proteins around the CDR3, the complete variable domain is DTGVSQNPRHKITKRGQNVTFRCDPISEHNRLYWYRQTLGQGPEFLTYFQNEAQLEKSRLLSDRFSAERPKGSFSTLEIQRTEQGDSAMYLCASSLPTGDSPLHFGNGTRLTVT.